This is a list of T cell receptor beta chains from one sample in a study of human T cells and chemical hapten exposure. TCRdb passed the RACE reads through MiXCR, listing each CDR3 protein once. The table includes over 300,000 distinct CDR3 sequences, 4.5% to 6% detected once. The sequenced sample was whole blood, obtained in connection with sensitization to the hapten diphenylcyclopropenone (DPC). The receptors were sampled from a woman between 50 and 59 years old with alopecia areata. Some clones in this sample may be carry-over from other donors' samples. CDR3s include the opening cysteine and the closing phenylalanine or tryptophan. The order of the fields is J gene, D gene, clone size, V gene, CDR3 DNA, CDR3 protein. A D gene is named only where the DNA matches it firmly. Each size is once, few or many counts, or a class when the clone is expanded.

J gene: TRBJ1-2
D gene: -
clone size: few
V gene: TRBV20-1
CDR3 DNA: TGCAGTGCTAGGGATTTATCCAGGGGTCTGGACTATGGCTACACCTTC
CDR3 protein: CSARDLSRGLDYGYTF

J gene: TRBJ1-6
D gene: -
clone size: few
V gene: TRBV9
CDR3 DNA: TGTGCCAGCAGCGATGGTTTCTATAATTCACCCCTCCACTTT
CDR3 protein: CASSDGFYNSPLHF

J gene: TRBJ2-5
D gene: -
clone size: many
V gene: TRBV29-1
CDR3 DNA: TGCAGCGTTGAAGGACGCCAAGAGACCCAGTACTTC
CDR3 protein: CSVEGRQETQYF

J gene: TRBJ2-7
D gene: TRBD1
clone size: many
V gene: TRBV5-6
CDR3 DNA: TGTGCCAGCAGCCGCCGGGACAGGAACTACGAGCAGTACTTC
CDR3 protein: CASSRRDRNYEQYF

J gene: TRBJ2-7
D gene: -
clone size: few
V gene: TRBV29-1
CDR3 DNA: TGCAGCGTCAAACAGGGATTGCGTTACGAGCAGTACTTC
CDR3 protein: CSVKQGLRYEQYF

J gene: TRBJ2-7
D gene: TRBD1
clone size: few
V gene: TRBV24-1
CDR3 DNA: TGTGCCACCAGTGATCAAGACAGGGTCCTGAGGGGGACCTACGAGCAGTACTTC
CDR3 protein: CATSDQDRVLRGTYEQYF

J gene: TRBJ2-1
D gene: -
clone size: few
V gene: TRBV27
CDR3 DNA: TGTGCCAGCAGTGAGGGGCTAGTGGAGTTCTTC
CDR3 protein: CASSEGLVEFF

J gene: TRBJ2-5
D gene: TRBD1
clone size: many
V gene: TRBV27
CDR3 DNA: TGTGCCAGCAGTTTCGGGACAGTGTACCAAGAGACCCAGTACTTC
CDR3 protein: CASSFGTVYQETQYF

J gene: TRBJ2-1
D gene: -
clone size: many
V gene: TRBV7-8
CDR3 DNA: TGTGCCAGCAGCTTAGAACTAGCAGCCAACAATGAGCAGTTCTTC
CDR3 protein: CASSLELAANNEQFF

J gene: TRBJ2-4
D gene: TRBD1
clone size: many
V gene: TRBV4-1
CDR3 DNA: TGCGCCAGCAGCCTAGACAGGGCCGGAGCCCAAAACATTCAGTACTTC
CDR3 protein: CASSLDRAGAQNIQYF